The 11 T cell receptor beta chains below all came from one sample that was sequenced in a study of shared clonotypes between healthy human individuals (dated by TCRdb to 2018 to 2020). To prepare the library, the immunoSEQ multiplex PCR assay was applied. The source is immuneACCESS, and TCRdb retained only in-frame sequences with V and J called. Part of the clones is not carried over; for the studies checked, unresolved V genes explain less than half of this, and the remainder is unexplained. The sample table lists more than 900,000 clones, 75% to 85% of them with a count of one. The top ten hold around 0.6% of the sample. The source material was memory CD4+ T cells from PBMCs. This sample's cell subset or site label indicates: CD45RA-negative fraction. These receptors all stem from a man aged 18-30 years in good health. Some clones in this sample may be carry-over from other donors' samples.

J is TRBJ2-3 and V is TRBV6-5; TRBD1 matches 10 bases. Germline CDR1 is MNHEY and CDR2 is SVGAGI. V was pared by 5 bases and J by 4 bases, with 6 bases of the junction left unmatched. The CDR3 is 15 residues long. The CDR3 here is CASSPGTGVPDTQYF. Written as DNA, the CDR3 is TGTGCCAGCAGTCCCGGGACAGGGGTGCCAGATACGCAGTATTTT.

This chain uses TRBV18 with TRBJ1-2; 9 bases map to TRBD1. V shed 3 bases, J shed 6 bases, and the junction held 2 bases outside the gene matches. Germline V gene data show CDR1 as KGHSH and CDR2 as LQKENI. The CDR3 sequence is 13 residues long. In DNA, the CDR3 is TGTGCCAGCTCACCGACAGGGGGGGATGGCTACACCTTC. As protein: CASSPTGGDGYTF.

The rearrangement uses TRBV7-3 and TRBJ1-1, with D possibly TRBD1 on 5 matching bases. Trimming stripped 4 bases from V and 5 bases from J, with 11 bases between. CDR1 is SGHTA and CDR2 is FQGTGA in the germline V gene. This CDR3 spans 13 amino acids. For the CDR3, the DNA is TGTGCCAGCAGCTGGGACGGGGGAACTGAAGCTTTCTTT. Its protein product is CASSWDGGTEAFF. Using reference TRBV7-3 and TRBJ1-1 for the parts outside the CDR3, the full variable domain is GAGVSQTPSNKVTEKGKYVELRCDPISGHTALYWYRQSLGQGPEFLIYFQGTGAADDSGLPNDRFFAVRPEGSVSTLKIQRTERGDSAVYLCASSWDGGTEAFFGQGTRLTVV.

This chain connects TRBV19 to TRBJ1-2; D not certain. The V end lost 4 bases, the J end lost 5 bases, and 8 bases lay between the germline ends. Germline assignment: CDR1 LNHDA and CDR2 SQIVND (reference sequence). CDR3 size: 12 residues. CDR3 coding DNA: TGTGCCAGTAGTAACCGATTATATGGCTACACCTTC. Amino acids: CASSNRLYGYTF.

The chain recombines TRBV18 with TRBJ2-3; 7 bases are a match to TRBD2. The germline V gene encodes CDR1 KGHSH and CDR2 LQKENI. V was clipped by 6 bases and J by 0 bases; unmatched bases: 9. The CDR3 is made up of 16 amino acids. CDR3: CASSNGGSGSTDTQYF. The CDR3 DNA reads TGTGCCAGCTCCAACGGGGGTAGCGGGAGCACAGATACGCAGTATTTT.

This clone was detected once. Written as DNA, the CDR3 is TGTGCCAGCAGTTTTGGGGGTAATCAGCCCCAGCATTTT. It encodes CASSFGGNQPQHF. V is TRBV27 and J is TRBJ1-5, with D tentatively TRBD1 (5 bases). This CDR3 is 13 amino acids long. V was shortened by 3 bases and J by 4 bases, with 7 bases between the two germline ends. Per germline, CDR1 MNHEY and CDR2 SMNVEV (reference sequence).

The chain employs TRBV30 and TRBJ1-2; D gene ambiguous. CDR1 GTSNPN and CDR2 SVGIG come from the germline V gene (reference sequence). This CDR3 is built from 12 residues. Trimming removed 1 base at V and 7 bases at J, with 10 bases between. CDR3: CAWSELGGGYTF. CDR3 coding DNA: TGTGCCTGGAGTGAGTTAGGAGGTGGCTACACCTTC.

This rearrangement joins TRBV6-5 to TRBJ2-1, with 9 bases identical to TRBD1. V shed 0 bases and J 5 bases; nucleotides not matched to a gene: 2. Per germline, CDR1 MNHEY and CDR2 SVGAGI. The CDR3 contains 15 residues. The CDR3 DNA follows: TGTGCCAGCAGTTACTCAGGGGACAGGGACAATGAGCAGTTCTTC. Its translation is CASSYSGDRDNEQFF.

The rearrangement uses TRBV7-2 and TRBJ2-5; 8 bases match TRBD1. The DNA matches TRBJ2-7 better at its end, which makes the J call doubtful. The CDR3 is 17 amino acids. CDR1 SGHTA and CDR2 FQGNSA come from the germline V gene. In DNA form, the CDR3 reads TGTGCCAGCAGCTTAGCGCAGGGGGCAGGGGCGGAGTACGAGCAGTACTTC. It yields the protein CASSLAQGAGAEYEQYF.

The rearrangement uses TRBV27 and TRBJ1-2; TRBD1 aligns across 7 bases. CDR3 length equals 15 residues. Germline assignment: CDR1 MNHEY and CDR2 SMNVEV (reference sequence). V lost 5 bases to trimming and J lost 8 bases; unmatched junction nucleotides: 14. The CDR3 spells CASSLRGVGIRGYTF. The CDR3 nucleotides are TGTGCCAGCAGTCTCAGGGGGGTGGGAATAAGGGGCTACACCTTC.

V usage is TRBV5-1 and J usage is TRBJ2-1; 7 bases agree with TRBD1. CDR1 and CDR2 from the germline V gene are SGHRS and YFSETQ. V was clipped by 4 bases and J by 0 bases; unmatched bases: 4. The CDR3 contains 15 residues. CDR3 in DNA: TGCGCCAGCAGCCCGGGACAGCCCTCCTACAATGAGCAGTTCTTC. It translates to CASSPGQPSYNEQFF.